The clone carrying this TCR beta chain has at least ten counts. The record originates from a study of T cells after yellow fever vaccination. Whole-study context: Fractions containing few cells were prepared with SMART-Seq v4 Ultra Low Input.

UMIs and a universal primer site were added when TCR cDNA was made by 5'RACE template switching. TCRdb redid the calling of the 5' RACE reads with MiXCR, one entry per CDR3 protein. In the table there are around 310,000 distinct CDR3 sequences, approximately 9% of which are singletons. Germline loops: CDR1 SGHRS, CDR2 YFSETQ. The CDR3 consists of 15 residues. The germline V and J ends were trimmed by 0 bases and 0 bases, with 7 bases remaining between them. The chain couples TRBV5-1 to TRBJ2-1; no firm D call. The source was PBMCs, collected on the day of the first yellow fever vaccination. This receptor was taken from a man between 18 and 35 years old who received the YFV17D yellow fever vaccine. The CDR3 loop is CASSLVGDSYNEQFF. In DNA form, the CDR3 reads TGCGCCAGCAGCTTGGTGGGTGACTCCTACAATGAGCAGTTCTTC.